These 26 T cell receptor beta chains came from one sample sequenced in a study of CD4 T cells in relation to SARS-CoV-2 and coronaviruses. Method: immunoSEQ multiplex PCR; TCRdb's copy keeps in-frame clones and lacks some. Of 24,000 or so clones in the sample, about four fifths are singletons; the top ten hold about 14%. Their antigen targets remain unknown. Unexposed donor CD4+ T cells date from about 2011-2019, before the COVID-19 pandemic. Isolation of CD4+ T cells took place after roughly nine days in culture. The sequencing input was CD4+ T cells from PBMCs, cultured in vitro. The origin of the receptors is a human donor in good health.

CDR3 bases: TGCGCCAGCAGCAAGGAGGGTCGCTCCTACGAGCAGTACTTC. It codes for CASSKEGRSYEQYF. This chain links TRBV5-1 with TRBJ2-7, with TRBD2 as a possible D gene (6 bases). Trimming removed 4 bases at V and 0 bases at J, with 11 bases between. The CDR3 runs 14 residues. Germline V CDR1 and CDR2: SGHRS, YFSETQ.

J is TRBJ1-1 and V is TRBV7-3; D is possibly TRBD1 (6 bases). The length of the CDR3 is 13 residues. Trimming removed 4 bases at V and 3 bases at J, with 9 bases between. Looked up from germline, CDR1 is SGHTA and CDR2 is FQGTGA. The CDR3, as DNA: TGTGCCAGCAGCTCCAACAGGGACACTGAAGCTTTCTTT. Translating gives CASSSNRDTEAFF.

The chain has TRBV6-6 and TRBJ2-5, with 10 nucleotides matching TRBD2. V lost 8 bases and J lost 2; bases outside the gene matches: 5. In germline, CDR1 is MNHNY, CDR2 SVGAGI (reference sequence). This CDR3 has 14 residues. CDR3 region: CASARTSGQETQYF. CDR3 DNA sequence: TGTGCCAGCGCCCGGACTAGCGGACAAGAGACCCAGTACTTC.

V and J are TRBV7-2 and TRBJ1-6; 7 bases are a match to TRBD1. Germline V gene data show CDR1 as SGHTA and CDR2 as FQGNSA. With V trimmed by 5 bases and J by 12 bases, 13 bases remained unmatched. The CDR3 spans 15 residues. The CDR3 is CASSIPDRKRQPLHF. Here the CDR3 DNA reads TGTGCCAGCAGCATCCCGGACAGGAAACGGCAACCCCTCCACTTT.

The J gene is TRBJ1-3, the V gene TRBV5-1; D perhaps matches TRBD1 (6 bases). The germline V gene encodes CDR1 SGHRS and CDR2 YFSETQ. V lost 4 bases and J lost 8, with 16 bases in between. The CDR3 contains 14 residues. The CDR3 is CASSLRQDADTIYF. CDR3 DNA sequence: TGCGCCAGCAGCCTTCGACAGGATGCGGACACCATATATTTT.

This clone appeared a few times. The gene calls are TRBV6-2 or TRBV6-3 and TRBJ1-4; D is uncertain. Germline CDR1 and CDR2: MNHEY and SVGEGT. Trimming left V 3 bases short and J 6 bases short, with 20 bases between. This CDR3 is 17 amino acids long. CDR3 protein: CASSYSFRWGKDEKLFF. The CDR3 nucleotides read TGTGCCAGCAGTTATTCGTTTCGTTGGGGAAAGGATGAAAAACTGTTTTTT.

The gene calls are TRBV2 and TRBJ1-4; no clear D gene. The germline CDR1 and CDR2 sequences are SNHLY and FYNNEI. Trimming took 4 bases from V and 4 from J, leaving 13 bases between them. The CDR3 has 15 amino acids. The DNA of the CDR3 is TGTGCCAGCAGTGCGGGGAGTACAGTTAATGAAAAACTGTTTTTT. Translating it yields CASSAGSTVNEKLFF.

The rearrangement joins TRBV18 to TRBJ1-5; D unresolved. Germline V CDR1 and CDR2: KGHSH, LQKENI. The CDR3 is 13 residues long. V was trimmed by 3 bases and J by 0 bases, leaving 3 bases between them. The CDR3 sequence: CASSPNSNQPQHF. The CDR3, as DNA: TGTGCCAGCTCACCCAATAGCAATCAGCCCCAGCATTTT.

The chain uses TRBV3-1 (or the pseudogene TRBV3-2) and TRBJ1-5; perhaps TRBD1 as D (6 bases). The V gene's germline CDR1 is LGHDT and CDR2 YNNKEL (reference sequence). V was trimmed by 3 bases and J by 4 bases, leaving 10 bases between them. The CDR3 extends over 14 amino acids. The CDR3 sequence: CASSHGQPNQPQHF. The CDR3 DNA sequence: TGTGCCAGCAGCCACGGACAGCCTAATCAGCCCCAGCATTTT.

This sequence joins TRBV16 and TRBJ1-5, with a tentative D call TRBD1 (5 bases). V dropped 4 bases and J dropped 5 bases, with 12 bases sitting between them. The germline V gene encodes CDR1 KGHSY and CDR2 FQNENV. The CDR3 loop spans 14 amino acids. This chain's CDR3 is CASSRAGVDQPQHF. The CDR3 DNA follows: TGTGCCAGCAGCCGAGCGGGGGTTGATCAGCCCCAGCATTTT.

V is TRBV4-1 and J is TRBJ2-5, with no clear D. The CDR3 is 15 residues long. Germline-derived CDR1 and CDR2 are MGHRA and YSYEKL. Trimming stripped 4 bases from V and 3 bases from J, with 15 bases between. The CDR3: CASSPAGRLKETQYF. In DNA, the CDR3 is TGCGCCAGCAGCCCCGCAGGCCGATTAAAAGAGACCCAGTACTTC.

CDR3 in DNA: TGCAGCGCTCTACGACAGGGAGGGTTCGAGCAGTACTTC. This translates into CSALRQGGFEQYF. V usage is TRBV29-1 and J usage is TRBJ2-7; D is tentatively TRBD1 or TRBD2 (7 bases each). V was clipped by 7 bases and J by 6 bases, with 19 bases between them. Germline loops: CDR1 SQVTM, CDR2 ANQGSEA. The CDR3 runs 13 residues.

This chain uses TRBV30 with TRBJ2-7; 10 bases map to TRBD1. This CDR3 comprises 15 residues. V lost 3 bases, J lost 2 bases, and 7 bases stayed unmatched. CDR1 is GTSNPN and CDR2 is SVGIG in the germline V gene (reference sequence). The CDR3 sequence: CAWSPGQGVPYEQYF. The CDR3 nucleotides read TGTGCCTGGAGCCCCGGACAGGGGGTTCCCTACGAGCAGTACTTC.

The genes are TRBV5-1 and TRBJ2-5; tentative D call: TRBD2 (7 bases). With 5 bases removed from V and 2 bases from J, the gap between germline ends came to 13 bases. The CDR3 is made up of 14 amino acids. Germline CDR1 SGHRS, CDR2 YFSETQ. CDR3 nucleotide sequence: TGCGCCAGCAGTGGGGGGGCAGGACAAGAGACCCAGTACTTC. Translating gives CASSGGAGQETQYF.

This clone was counted between two and nine times. The rearrangement uses TRBV5-1 and TRBJ2-7, with D hard to call. Trimming pared 2 bases from V and 0 bases from J, leaving 12 bases between. Germline values: CDR1 SGHRS, CDR2 YFSETQ. The CDR3 sequence is 15 residues long. The CDR3 here is CASSFRRASSYEQYF. CDR3 in DNA: TGCGCCAGCAGCTTTCGACGGGCGAGCTCCTACGAGCAGTACTTC.

In regard to this clone: Germline is not matched at one junction end, which may reflect a read error. V usage is TRBV14 and J usage is TRBJ1-2; D is perhaps TRBD1 (6 bases). Germline values: CDR1 SGHDN, CDR2 FVKESK. CDR3 size: 13 residues. DNA for the CDR3: TGTGCCAGCAGCCAAGCTCAGGGGCGGGGAGCGCTCTTC. Its protein product is CASSQAQGRGALF.

This clone was picked up a small number of times. The chain carries TRBV7-9 and TRBJ2-3; 7 nucleotides match TRBD2. The V gene end was trimmed by 5 bases and the J gene end by 2 bases; junction bases not matched to a gene: 7. CDR1 SEHNR and CDR2 FQNEAQ come from the germline V gene (reference sequence). The CDR3 extends over 15 amino acids. The DNA of the CDR3 is TGTGCCAGCAGCCCGAGGACTAGGAACACAGATACGCAGTATTTT. As protein: CASSPRTRNTDTQYF. The entire variable domain, with the rest obtained from reference TRBV7-9 and TRBJ2-3, is as follows: DTGVSQNPRHKITKRGQNVTFRCDPISEHNRLYWYRQTLGQGPEFLTYFQNEAQLEKSRLLSDRFSAERPKGSFSTLEIQRTEQGDSAMYLCASSPRTRNTDTQYFGPGTRLTVL.

This clone was seen only a few times. This rearrangement joins TRBV2 to TRBJ1-5; weak D call: TRBD1 (6 bases). The CDR3 runs 15 residues. Germline CDR1 and CDR2: SNHLY and FYNNEI. V shed 3 bases and J shed 2 bases, with 11 bases lying between them. CDR3 DNA: TGTGCCAGCAGTGAGCAGGGGATGGGCAATCAGCCCCAGCATTTT. It encodes CASSEQGMGNQPQHF.

The V call is TRBV11-3, the J call TRBJ2-1, with D maybe TRBD2 (6 bases). The length of the CDR3 is 14 residues. V dropped 4 bases and J dropped 3 bases, with 10 bases sitting between them. CDR1 is SGHNT, CDR2 YENEEA, per germline. CDR3 region: CASSSRRGYNEQFF. The CDR3 nucleotides are TGTGCCAGCAGCTCCCGGAGGGGCTACAATGAGCAGTTCTTC.

J is TRBJ1-1 and V is TRBV5-1; D gene unclear. V lost 1 base and J 5 bases, leaving 15 bases between the germline ends. CDR1 is SGHRS and CDR2 is YFSETQ in the germline V gene. The CDR3 has 15 amino acids. CDR3 bases: TGCGCCAGCAGCTTGCGACAACAGCGGGGTACTGAAGCTTTCTTT. Translated, it gives CASSLRQQRGTEAFF.

This chain uses TRBV9 with TRBJ2-1; D is perhaps TRBD2 (6 bases). Germline CDR1 reads SGDLS; CDR2 reads YYNGEE. Trimming took off 0 bases at V and 2 bases at J, with 9 bases between the two ends. CDR3 size: 15 residues. CDR3: CASSVGLDAYNEQFF. CDR3 DNA: TGTGCCAGCAGCGTAGGACTAGACGCCTACAATGAGCAGTTCTTC.

The rearrangement uses TRBV5-1 and TRBJ2-7; weak D call: TRBD1 (8 bases). This CDR3 spans 14 amino acids. Trimming took off 5 bases at V and 2 bases at J, with 14 bases between the two ends. Germline V CDR1 and CDR2: SGHRS, YFSETQ. The CDR3 loop reads CASRQQGGAYEQYF. The DNA for the CDR3 is TGCGCCAGCAGGCAACAGGGGGGGGCCTACGAGCAGTACTTC.

The chain couples TRBV28 to TRBJ2-4; no definite D call. From germline, CDR1 is MDHEN and CDR2 SYDVKM. The germline V and J ends were trimmed by 8 bases and 0 bases, with 11 bases remaining between them. This CDR3 is built from 14 residues. CDR3: CASQDSLAKNIQYF. In DNA form, the CDR3 reads TGTGCCAGCCAGGATAGTCTAGCCAAAAACATTCAGTACTTC.

This chain connects TRBV11-2 to TRBJ1-3; 10 bases match TRBD1. CDR1 SGHAT and CDR2 FQNNGV come from the germline V gene. CDR3 length equals 16 residues. V lost 4 bases, J lost 4 bases, and 7 bases stayed unmatched. The CDR3 spells CASSSSDRGRGNTIYF. In DNA, the CDR3 is TGTGCCAGCAGCTCCTCTGACAGGGGGCGAGGAAACACCATATATTTT.

The chain is built from TRBV10-2 and TRBJ2-5; TRBD2 matches at 10 bases. The V gene's germline CDR1 is WSHSY and CDR2 SAAADI. V lost 1 base and J lost 4; bases outside the gene matches: 9. The CDR3 runs 17 residues. CDR3 nucleotide sequence: TGCGCCAGCAGTGAGTTTTCCGGGACTAGCGCGCGAGAGACCCAGTACTTC. It specifies CASSEFSGTSARETQYF.

This clone was detected a few times. The chain carries TRBV19 and TRBJ1-5; D is perhaps TRBD1 (6 bases). In germline, CDR1 is LNHDA, CDR2 SQIVND (reference sequence). The CDR3 extends over 14 amino acids. Trimming stripped 4 bases from V and 6 bases from J, with 13 bases between. Written as DNA, the CDR3 is TGTGCCAGTAGTAGAGGACAGATCAGTCAGCCCCAGCATTTT. Protein: CASSRGQISQPQHF.